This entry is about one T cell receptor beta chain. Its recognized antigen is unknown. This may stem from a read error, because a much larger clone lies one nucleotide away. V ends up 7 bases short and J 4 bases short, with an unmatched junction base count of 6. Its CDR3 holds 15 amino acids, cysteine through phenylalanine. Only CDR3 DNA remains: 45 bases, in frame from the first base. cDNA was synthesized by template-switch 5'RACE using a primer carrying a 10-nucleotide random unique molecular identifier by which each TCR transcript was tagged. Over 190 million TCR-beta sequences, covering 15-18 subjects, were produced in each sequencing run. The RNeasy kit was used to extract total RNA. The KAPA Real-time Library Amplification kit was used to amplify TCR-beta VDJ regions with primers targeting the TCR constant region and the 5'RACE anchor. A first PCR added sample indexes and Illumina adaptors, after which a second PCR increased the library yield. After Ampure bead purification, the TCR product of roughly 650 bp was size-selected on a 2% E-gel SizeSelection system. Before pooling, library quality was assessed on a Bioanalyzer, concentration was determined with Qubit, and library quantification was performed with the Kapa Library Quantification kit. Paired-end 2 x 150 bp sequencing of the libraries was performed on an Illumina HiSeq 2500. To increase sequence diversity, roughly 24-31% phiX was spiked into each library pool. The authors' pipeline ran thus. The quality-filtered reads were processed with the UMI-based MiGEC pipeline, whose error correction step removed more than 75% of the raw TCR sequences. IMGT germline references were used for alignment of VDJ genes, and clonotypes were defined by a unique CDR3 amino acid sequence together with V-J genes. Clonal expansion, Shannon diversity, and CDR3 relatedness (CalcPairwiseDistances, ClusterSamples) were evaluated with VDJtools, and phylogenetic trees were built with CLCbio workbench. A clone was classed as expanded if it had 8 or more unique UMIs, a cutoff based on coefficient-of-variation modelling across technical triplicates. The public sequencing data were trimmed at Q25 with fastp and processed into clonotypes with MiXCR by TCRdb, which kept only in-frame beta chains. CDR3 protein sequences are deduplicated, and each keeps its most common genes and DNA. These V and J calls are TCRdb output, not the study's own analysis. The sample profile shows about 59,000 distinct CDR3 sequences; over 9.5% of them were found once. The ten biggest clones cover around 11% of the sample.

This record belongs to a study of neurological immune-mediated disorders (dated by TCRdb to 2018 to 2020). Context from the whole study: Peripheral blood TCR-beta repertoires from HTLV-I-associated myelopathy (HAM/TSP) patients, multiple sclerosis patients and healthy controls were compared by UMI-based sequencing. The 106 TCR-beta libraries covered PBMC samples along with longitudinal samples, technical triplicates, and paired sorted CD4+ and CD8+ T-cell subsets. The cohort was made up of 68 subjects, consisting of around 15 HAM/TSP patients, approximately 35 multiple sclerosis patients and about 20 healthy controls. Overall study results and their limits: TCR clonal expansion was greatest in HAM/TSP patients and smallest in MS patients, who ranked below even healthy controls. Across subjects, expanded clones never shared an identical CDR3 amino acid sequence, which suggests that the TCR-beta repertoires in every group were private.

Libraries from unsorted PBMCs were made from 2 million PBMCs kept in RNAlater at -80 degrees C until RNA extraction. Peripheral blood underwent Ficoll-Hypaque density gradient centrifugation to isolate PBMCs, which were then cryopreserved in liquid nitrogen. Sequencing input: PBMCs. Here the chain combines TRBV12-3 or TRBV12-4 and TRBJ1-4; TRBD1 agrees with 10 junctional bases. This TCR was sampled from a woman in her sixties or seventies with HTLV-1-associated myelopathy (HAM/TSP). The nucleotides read TGTGCCAGCAAGGGGGGGACAGGGGTTAATGAAAAACTGTTTTTT. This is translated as CASKGGTGVNEKLFF.